A single sample gave rise to the 25 T cell receptor beta chains below, sequenced in a study of cytotoxic CD8 clonotypes in ibrutinib-treated CLL (dated by TCRdb to 2020 to 2023). The time point label on this specimen signifies: roughly 2 years on ibrutinib. The protocol used for the library was the immunoSEQ multiplex PCR assay. Held by TCRdb, this immuneACCESS table contains in-frame sequences only and omits some clones. Under half of the omission traces to an unresolved V gene where checked; the cause of the rest is unknown. The sample contains more than 75,000 clones, 77% of them found a single time. Jointly, the top ten make up just under 25% of the sample. Sample: PBMCs, taken after 24 months of ibrutinib treatment. The receptors originated from a human donor with chronic lymphocytic leukemia.

J is TRBJ2-7 and V is TRBV27, with D unclear. The CDR3 loop spans 13 amino acids. Deletions cut 8 bases from V and 9 bases from J, with 20 bases between. Per the germline V gene, CDR1 is MNHEY and CDR2 is SMNVEV (reference sequence). The CDR3 protein is CASSTGGRVRQYF. CDR3 bases: TGTGCCAGCTCAACGGGTGGCCGCGTCAGGCAGTACTTC.

J is TRBJ1-5 and V is TRBV7-2; 10 nucleotides line up with TRBD1. Germline assignment: CDR1 SGHTA and CDR2 FQGNSA. The CDR3 runs to 17 residues. V lost 1 base and J lost 7; bases outside the gene matches: 10. The CDR3 DNA follows: TGTGCCAGCAGCTTAGTAGGAGGACAGGGGGTGGGACAGCCCCAGCATTTT. As protein: CASSLVGGQGVGQPQHF.

This clone was detected a few times. The chain has TRBV27 and TRBJ2-1, with 15 bases identical to TRBD2. Germline CDR1 reads MNHEY; CDR2 reads SMNVEV (reference sequence). CDR3 size: 18 residues. V shed 3 bases and J 4 bases; nucleotides not matched to a gene: 7. The CDR3 sequence: CASSLGTSGRTRYNEQFF. The CDR3 DNA is TGTGCCAGCAGTTTGGGGACTAGCGGGAGGACACGGTACAATGAGCAGTTCTTC.

This clone occurred a few times. The chain employs TRBV30 and TRBJ1-2; maybe TRBD1 (6 bases). The ends were cut back, 3 bases at V and 0 bases at J, with 14 bases in the middle. Germline V gives CDR1 GTSNPN, CDR2 SVGIG (reference sequence). There are 15 residues in the CDR3. The CDR3 DNA reads TGTGCCTGGAGCCGGCGGGACACCTCTAACTATGGCTACACCTTC. Encoded protein: CAWSRRDTSNYGYTF. Using reference TRBV30 and TRBJ1-2 for the parts outside the CDR3, the full variable domain is SQTIHQWPATLVQPVGSPLSLECTVEGTSNPNLYWYRQAAGRGLQLLFYSVGIGQISSEVPQNLSASRPQDRQFILSSKKLLLSDSGFYLCAWSRRDTSNYGYTFGSGTRLTVV.

The chain combines TRBV6-6 with TRBJ2-7, with D uncertain. Germline CDR1 is MNHNY and CDR2 is SVGAGI (reference sequence). V shed 4 bases and J shed 3 bases, with 7 bases lying between them. This CDR3 is built from 12 residues. The CDR3 loop is CASSFKFYEQYF. DNA for the CDR3: TGTGCCAGCAGTTTCAAGTTCTACGAGCAGTACTTC.

V gene TRBV2 combines with J gene TRBJ2-3; D gene unclear. CDR1 is SNHLY and CDR2 is FYNNEI in the germline V gene. V shed 6 bases and J shed 0 bases, with 13 bases lying between them. The CDR3 has 15 residues. CDR3 nucleotides: TGTGCCAGCAGCGAAAGTCAGAGTAGCACAGATACGCAGTATTTT. This translates into CASSESQSSTDTQYF.

This chain uses TRBV6-1 with TRBJ1-5; D gene uncertain. Deletions cut 4 bases from V and 11 bases from J, with 9 bases between. CDR1 and CDR2 from the germline V gene are MNHNS and SASEGT. CDR3 length: 11 residues. The DNA of the CDR3 is TGTGCCAGCAGTGTCTCCGGGGCCCAGCATTTT. Residues: CASSVSGAQHF.

The rearrangement links TRBV5-1 to TRBJ1-4; 8 bases are a match to TRBD1. This CDR3 region has 15 residues. Trimming at V came to 0 bases and at J to 5 bases, leaving 3 bases not matched to a gene. Germline V gene sequence: CDR1 SGHRS, CDR2 YFSETQ. CDR3 bases: TGCGCCAGCAGCTTGGTCGGGACAGGCAATGAAAAACTGTTTTTT. Its protein product is CASSLVGTGNEKLFF.

The V and J genes are TRBV6-5 and TRBJ1-3; D may be TRBD1 (6 bases). Trimming shortened V by 8 bases and J by 8 bases, and 10 bases separated the two germline ends. This CDR3 region has 11 residues. Germline-derived CDR1 and CDR2 are MNHEY and SVGAGI. The CDR3 here is CASLGGHTIYF. The CDR3 DNA is TGTGCCAGCCTTGGGGGCCACACCATATATTTT.

The chain is built from TRBV19 and TRBJ2-2; 8 bases agree with TRBD1. Germline V lookup: CDR1 LNHDA, CDR2 SQIVND (reference sequence). The V gene end was trimmed by 5 bases and the J gene end by 2 bases; junction bases not matched to a gene: 28. This CDR3 comprises 23 residues. CDR3 sequence (DNA): TGTGCCAGTAGTGCTCCTCATATCAGGGGGCGATTCTTGAAATTCTTTAACACCGGGGAGCTGTTTTTT. This codes for CASSAPHIRGRFLKFFNTGELFF. Full variable domain (outside the CDR3, taken from reference TRBV19 and TRBJ2-2): DGGITQSPKYLFRKEGQNVTLSCEQNLNHDAMYWYRQDPGQGLRLIYYSQIVNDFQKGDIAEGYSVSREKKESFPLTVTSAQKNPTAFYLCASSAPHIRGRFLKFFNTGELFFGEGSRLTVL.

The gene calls are TRBV7-8 and TRBJ2-1; D remains ambiguous. CDR3 size: 15 residues. CDR1 is SGHVS and CDR2 is FQNEAQ in the germline V gene. Trimming shortened V by 0 bases and J by 0 bases, and 6 bases separated the two germline ends. CDR3 bases: TGTGCCAGCAGCTTAGCCCCAAGCTCCTACAATGAGCAGTTCTTC. Its translation is CASSLAPSSYNEQFF.

The CDR3 nucleotides are TGTGCCACCAGCAGAGAGTACTACTCCTACGAGCAGTACTTC. It yields the protein CATSREYYSYEQYF. The chain recombines TRBV15 with TRBJ2-7; no clear D. The V gene's germline CDR1 is LNHNV and CDR2 YYDKDF (reference sequence). The CDR3 sequence is 14 residues long. V was clipped by 0 bases and J by 0 bases, with 6 bases between them.

This clone was seen ten or more times. This CDR3 reads CASQGGYGEKLFF. DNA of the CDR3: TGTGCCAGCCAGGGGGGATATGGGGAAAAACTGTTTTTT. V gene TRBV6-1 combines with J gene TRBJ1-4; 7 bases fit TRBD1. The junction had 8 bases not matched to a gene; V was cut back by 8 bases and J by 8 bases. Germline CDR1 and CDR2: MNHNS and SASEGT. This CDR3 has 13 residues.

This chain joins TRBV6-6 and TRBJ1-5; D not certain. This CDR3 is 12 amino acids long. Per germline, CDR1 MNHNY and CDR2 SVGAGI (reference sequence). The V end was cut by 7 bases, the J end by 2 bases, with 6 bases between. The CDR3 loop reads CASKKGNQPQHF. CDR3 bases: TGTGCCAGCAAAAAAGGCAATCAGCCCCAGCATTTT.

CDR3 amino acids: CASRVPGNEQYF. In DNA, the CDR3 is TGTGCCAGCAGGGTTCCCGGTAACGAGCAGTACTTC. The chain is built from TRBV5-4 and TRBJ2-7; D not resolved. The germline V and J ends were trimmed by 5 bases and 5 bases, with 11 bases remaining between them. The CDR3 loop spans 12 amino acids. Germline lookup yields CDR1 SGHNT and CDR2 YYREEE (reference sequence). Variable domain in full (rest from reference TRBV5-4 and TRBJ2-7): ETGVTQSPTHLIKTRGQQVTLRCSSQSGHNTVSWYQQALGQGPQFIFQYYREEENGRGNFPPRFSGLQFPNYSSELNVNALELDDSALYLCASRVPGNEQYFGPGTRLTVT.

CDR3 nucleotide sequence: TGTGCCAGCAGTTTGATGGGGACAGGTGGCTACACCTTC. Its protein is CASSLMGTGGYTF. The V gene is TRBV28, the J gene TRBJ1-2; 8 positions agree with TRBD1. CDR1 is MDHEN and CDR2 is SYDVKM in the germline V gene. The V segment lost 3 bases and the J segment 7 bases; nucleotides outside the gene matches: 4. CDR3 length: 13 residues.

This chain connects TRBV5-1 to TRBJ1-4; D is uncertain. Germline assignment: CDR1 SGHRS and CDR2 YFSETQ. This CDR3 contains 14 residues. Deletions cut 0 bases from V and 4 bases from J, with 7 bases between. The CDR3 spells CASSLGSGNEKLFF. The CDR3 nucleotides read TGCGCCAGCAGCTTGGGGAGCGGTAATGAAAAACTGTTTTTT.

This clone has only a few counts. V gene TRBV19 combines with J gene TRBJ1-2; D call uncertain. The V end lost 3 bases, the J end lost 1 base, and 15 bases lay between the germline ends. The germline V gene has CDR1 LNHDA and CDR2 SQIVND (reference sequence). The CDR3 consists of 16 residues. The CDR3 coding sequence is TGTGCCAGTAGTATGATGAGCCAGAACTTTAACTATGGCTACACCTTC. It yields the protein CASSMMSQNFNYGYTF.

Here the CDR3 reads CASTPVGTGRSGELFF. The CDR3 DNA is TGTGCCAGCACCCCGGTGGGGACAGGGAGATCCGGGGAGCTGTTTTTT. The rearrangement uses TRBV28 and TRBJ2-2; 9 bases line up with TRBD1. The CDR3 spans 16 residues. V lost 7 bases, J lost 6 bases, and 12 bases stayed unmatched. Germline loops: CDR1 MDHEN, CDR2 SYDVKM.

J is TRBJ1-5 and V is TRBV28; 7 bases are shared with TRBD1. Germline V gene sequence: CDR1 MDHEN, CDR2 SYDVKM. The CDR3 covers 14 residues. With 7 bases clipped from V and 2 bases from J, the junction kept 5 bases outside the gene matches. The CDR3 nucleotides are TGTGCCAGCAACGGACAGGTGGGCAATCAGCCCCAGCATTTT. Protein: CASNGQVGNQPQHF.

The genes are TRBV10-1 and TRBJ1-1; D gene unclear. Trimming pared 0 bases from V and 5 bases from J, leaving 7 bases between. The CDR3 contains 13 residues. CDR1 WNHNN and CDR2 SYGVQD come from the germline V gene (reference sequence). CDR3 sequence reads: CASSESGRTEAFF. The CDR3 DNA follows: TGCGCCAGCAGTGAGTCCGGACGGACTGAAGCTTTCTTT.

The chain has TRBV7-9 and TRBJ1-5; no clear D gene. CDR1 and CDR2 from the germline V gene are SEHNR and FQNEAQ (reference sequence). Trimming cost V 1 base and J 2 bases, with 9 bases left between them. The CDR3 contains 15 residues. The CDR3 sequence: CASSLGKLGNQPQHF. CDR3 DNA sequence: TGTGCCAGCAGCTTAGGAAAACTTGGCAATCAGCCCCAGCATTTT.

V usage is TRBV6-7 and J usage is TRBJ2-1, with 7 bases matching TRBD2. TRBV6-7 is assigned to the ORF class and has an uncertain function. The junction had 22 bases not matched to a gene; V was cut back by 1 base and J by 7 bases. CDR3 size: 20 residues. This chain's CDR3 is CASSYCRDYWREKRWNEQFF. The CDR3 DNA reads TGTGCCAGCAGTTACTGTCGGGACTATTGGCGGGAGAAGCGGTGGAATGAGCAGTTCTTC.

The chain joins TRBV11-3 to TRBJ1-1; D uncertain. The CDR3 sequence is 14 residues long. The V and J ends lost 1 base and 4 bases respectively, with 10 bases between them. Looked up from germline, CDR1 is SGHNT and CDR2 is YENEEA. This CDR3 reads CASSLAGFGTEAFF. The CDR3 DNA sequence: TGTGCCAGCAGCTTAGCGGGGTTCGGCACTGAAGCTTTCTTT. Filled out from reference TRBV11-3 and TRBJ1-1, the complete variable domain reads EAGVVQSPRYKIIEKKQPVAFWCNPISGHNTLYWYLQNLGQGPELLIRYENEEAVDDSQLPKDRFSAERLKGVDSTLKIQPAELGDSAVYLCASSLAGFGTEAFFGQGTRLTVV.

V usage is TRBV27 and J usage is TRBJ2-3; TRBD2 is a possible D gene (7 bases). V gave up 3 bases and J gave up 4 bases, with 11 bases separating them. This CDR3 is 14 amino acids long. Germline loops: CDR1 MNHEY, CDR2 SMNVEV (reference sequence). The CDR3 nucleotides read TGTGCCAGCAGTTTGGGGGGGCTGGCAGATACGCAGTATTTT. Amino acid sequence: CASSLGGLADTQYF.